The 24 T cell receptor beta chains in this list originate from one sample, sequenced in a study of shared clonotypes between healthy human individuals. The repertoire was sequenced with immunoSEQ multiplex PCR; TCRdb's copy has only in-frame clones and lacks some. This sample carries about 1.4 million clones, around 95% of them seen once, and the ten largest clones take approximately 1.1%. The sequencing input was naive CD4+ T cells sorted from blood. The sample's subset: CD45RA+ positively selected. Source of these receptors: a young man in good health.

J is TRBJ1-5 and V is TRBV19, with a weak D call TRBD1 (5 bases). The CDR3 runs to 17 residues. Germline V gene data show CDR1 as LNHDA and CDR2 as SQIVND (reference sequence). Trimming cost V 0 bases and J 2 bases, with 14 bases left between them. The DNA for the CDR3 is TGTGCCAGTAGTATAGATCAGCCAGGGAACCGCAATCAGCCCCAGCATTTT. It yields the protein CASSIDQPGNRNQPQHF.

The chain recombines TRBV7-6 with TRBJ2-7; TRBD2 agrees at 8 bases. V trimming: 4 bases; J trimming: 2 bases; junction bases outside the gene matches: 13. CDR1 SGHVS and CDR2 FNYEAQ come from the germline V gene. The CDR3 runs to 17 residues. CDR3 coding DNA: TGTGCCAGCAGCTCTCCCCCACTAGCGGCCGACGCCTACGAGCAGTACTTC. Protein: CASSSPPLAADAYEQYF.

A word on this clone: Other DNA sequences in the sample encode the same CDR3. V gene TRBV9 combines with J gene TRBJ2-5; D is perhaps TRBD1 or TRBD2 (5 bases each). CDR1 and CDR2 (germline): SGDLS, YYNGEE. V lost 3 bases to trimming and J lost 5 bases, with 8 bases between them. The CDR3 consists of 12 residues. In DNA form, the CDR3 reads TGTGCCAGCAGCGCCAGGGAGGAGACCCAGTACTTC. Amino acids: CASSAREETQYF.

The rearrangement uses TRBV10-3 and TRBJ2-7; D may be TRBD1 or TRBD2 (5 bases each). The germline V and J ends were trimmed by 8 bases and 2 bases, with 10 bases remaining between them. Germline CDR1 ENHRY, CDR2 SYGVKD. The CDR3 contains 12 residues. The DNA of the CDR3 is TGTGCCATCCGGGACGGAACCTACGAGCAGTACTTC. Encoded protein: CAIRDGTYEQYF.

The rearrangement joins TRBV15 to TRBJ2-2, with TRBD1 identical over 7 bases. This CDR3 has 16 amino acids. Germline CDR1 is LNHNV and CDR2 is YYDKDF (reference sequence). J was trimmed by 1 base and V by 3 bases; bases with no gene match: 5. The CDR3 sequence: CATSSRGLQNTGELFF. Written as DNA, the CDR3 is TGTGCCACCAGCAGTAGGGGGCTACAGAACACCGGGGAGCTGTTTTTT.

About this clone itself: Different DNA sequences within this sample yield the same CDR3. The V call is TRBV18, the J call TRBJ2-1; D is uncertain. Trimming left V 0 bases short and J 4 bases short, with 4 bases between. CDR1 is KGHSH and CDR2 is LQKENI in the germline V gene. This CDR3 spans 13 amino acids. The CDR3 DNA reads TGTGCCAGCTCACCACCGTCGTACAATGAGCAGTTCTTC. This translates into CASSPPSYNEQFF. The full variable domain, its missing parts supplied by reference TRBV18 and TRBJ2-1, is NAGVMQNPRHLVRRRGQEARLRCSPMKGHSHVYWYRQLPEEGLKFMVYLQKENIIDESGMPKERFSAEFPKEGPSILRIQQVVRGDSAAYFCASSPPSYNEQFFGPGTRLTVL.

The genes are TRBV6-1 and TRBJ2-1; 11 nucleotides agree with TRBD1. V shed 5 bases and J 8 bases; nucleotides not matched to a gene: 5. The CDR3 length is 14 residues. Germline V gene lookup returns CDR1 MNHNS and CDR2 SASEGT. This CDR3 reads CASSRGQGVDEQFF. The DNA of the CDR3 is TGTGCCAGCAGTAGGGGACAGGGGGTGGATGAGCAGTTCTTC.

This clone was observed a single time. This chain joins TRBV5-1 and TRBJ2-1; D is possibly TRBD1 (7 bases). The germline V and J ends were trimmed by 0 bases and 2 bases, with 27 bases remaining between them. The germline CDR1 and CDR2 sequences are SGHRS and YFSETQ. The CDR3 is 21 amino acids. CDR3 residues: CASSLEGADTRIAVAYNEQFF. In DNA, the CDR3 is TGCGCCAGCAGCTTGGAGGGGGCGGACACCCGTATAGCGGTTGCCTACAATGAGCAGTTCTTC.

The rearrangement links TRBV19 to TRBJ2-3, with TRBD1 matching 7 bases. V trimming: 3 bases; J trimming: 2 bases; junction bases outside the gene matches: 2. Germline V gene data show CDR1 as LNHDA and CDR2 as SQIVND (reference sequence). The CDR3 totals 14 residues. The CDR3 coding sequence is TGTGCCAGTAGTATGGGACAGTACACAGATACGCAGTATTTT. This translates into CASSMGQYTDTQYF.

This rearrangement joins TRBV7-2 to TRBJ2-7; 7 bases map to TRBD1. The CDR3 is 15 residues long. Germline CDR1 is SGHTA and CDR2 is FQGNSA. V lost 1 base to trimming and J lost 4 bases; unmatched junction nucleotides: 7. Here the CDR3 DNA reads TGTGCCAGCAGCTTAGAAGGGACAGTTGGATACGAGCAGTACTTC. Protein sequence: CASSLEGTVGYEQYF.

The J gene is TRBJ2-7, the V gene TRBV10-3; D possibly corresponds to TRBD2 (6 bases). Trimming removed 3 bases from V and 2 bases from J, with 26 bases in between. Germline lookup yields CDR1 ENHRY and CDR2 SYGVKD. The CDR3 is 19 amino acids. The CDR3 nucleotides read TGTGCCATCAGTGACCTTGGGAGGAGGGAAGGAAGCGCTGCCTACGAGCAGTACTTC. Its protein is CAISDLGRREGSAAYEQYF.

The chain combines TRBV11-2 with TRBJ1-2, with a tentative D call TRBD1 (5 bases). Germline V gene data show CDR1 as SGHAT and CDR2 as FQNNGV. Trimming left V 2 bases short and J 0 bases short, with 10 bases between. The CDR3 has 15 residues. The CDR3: CASSLSGAANYGYTF. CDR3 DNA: TGTGCCAGCAGCTTATCCGGGGCGGCTAACTATGGCTACACCTTC.

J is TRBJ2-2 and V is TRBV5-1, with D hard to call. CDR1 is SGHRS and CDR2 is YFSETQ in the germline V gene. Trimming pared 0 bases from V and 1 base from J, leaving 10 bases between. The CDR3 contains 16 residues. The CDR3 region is CASSLAEQMNTGELFF. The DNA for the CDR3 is TGCGCCAGCAGCTTGGCCGAACAAATGAACACCGGGGAGCTGTTTTTT.

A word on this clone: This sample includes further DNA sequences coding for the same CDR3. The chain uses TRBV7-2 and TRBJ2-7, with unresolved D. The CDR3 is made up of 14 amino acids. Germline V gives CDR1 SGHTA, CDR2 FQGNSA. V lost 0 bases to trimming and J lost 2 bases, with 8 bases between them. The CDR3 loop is CASSLAGVTYEQYF. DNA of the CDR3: TGTGCCAGCAGCTTAGCGGGCGTCACCTACGAGCAGTACTTC. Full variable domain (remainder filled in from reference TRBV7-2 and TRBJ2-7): GAGVSQSPSNKVTEKGKDVELRCDPISGHTALYWYRQSLGQGLEFLIYFQGNSAPDKSGLPSDRFSAERTGGSVSTLTIQRTQQEDSAVYLCASSLAGVTYEQYFGPGTRLTVT.

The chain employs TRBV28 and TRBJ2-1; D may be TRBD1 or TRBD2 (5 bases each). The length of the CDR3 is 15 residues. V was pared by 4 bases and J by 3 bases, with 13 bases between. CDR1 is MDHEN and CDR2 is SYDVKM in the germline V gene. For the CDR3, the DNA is TGTGCCAGCAGTTCCTCAGGGAGTTTCTACAATGAGCAGTTCTTC. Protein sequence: CASSSSGSFYNEQFF.

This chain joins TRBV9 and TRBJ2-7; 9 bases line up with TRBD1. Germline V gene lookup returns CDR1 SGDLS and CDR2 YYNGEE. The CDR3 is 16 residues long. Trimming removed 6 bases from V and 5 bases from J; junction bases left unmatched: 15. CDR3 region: CASTRTQGQGPHEQYF. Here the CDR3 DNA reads TGTGCCAGCACCAGAACCCAGGGACAGGGTCCACACGAGCAGTACTTC.

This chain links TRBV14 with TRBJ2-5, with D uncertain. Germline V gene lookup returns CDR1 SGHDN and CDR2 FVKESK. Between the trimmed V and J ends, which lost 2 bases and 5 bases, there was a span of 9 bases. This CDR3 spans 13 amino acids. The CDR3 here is CASSQRRWETQYF. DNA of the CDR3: TGTGCCAGCAGCCAACGTCGGTGGGAGACCCAGTACTTC.

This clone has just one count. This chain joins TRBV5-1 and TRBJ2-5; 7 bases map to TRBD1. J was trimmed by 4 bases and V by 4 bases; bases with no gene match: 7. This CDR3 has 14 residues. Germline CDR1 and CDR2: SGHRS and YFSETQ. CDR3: CASSKGDRGETQYF. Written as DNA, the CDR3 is TGCGCCAGCAGCAAGGGGGACAGAGGAGAGACCCAGTACTTC.

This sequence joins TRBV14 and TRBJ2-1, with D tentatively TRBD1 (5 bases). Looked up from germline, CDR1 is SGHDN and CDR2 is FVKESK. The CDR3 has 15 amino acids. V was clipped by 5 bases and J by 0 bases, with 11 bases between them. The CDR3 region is CASSRGTSSYNEQFF. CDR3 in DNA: TGTGCCAGCAGCAGGGGCACGAGCTCCTACAATGAGCAGTTCTTC.

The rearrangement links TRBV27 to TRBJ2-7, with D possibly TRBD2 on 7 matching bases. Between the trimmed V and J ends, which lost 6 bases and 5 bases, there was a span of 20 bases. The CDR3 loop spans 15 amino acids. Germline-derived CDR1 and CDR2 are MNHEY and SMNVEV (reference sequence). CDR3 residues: CASRPRGEGRDEQYF. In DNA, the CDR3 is TGTGCCAGCAGACCTAGGGGGGAGGGCCGGGACGAGCAGTACTTC.

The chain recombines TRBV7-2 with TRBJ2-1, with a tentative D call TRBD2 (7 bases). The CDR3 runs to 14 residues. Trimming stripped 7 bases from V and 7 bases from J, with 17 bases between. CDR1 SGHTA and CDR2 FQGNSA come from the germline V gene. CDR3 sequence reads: CASTTAGATNEQFF. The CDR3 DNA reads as TGTGCCAGCACCACCGCGGGGGCTACAAATGAGCAGTTCTTC.

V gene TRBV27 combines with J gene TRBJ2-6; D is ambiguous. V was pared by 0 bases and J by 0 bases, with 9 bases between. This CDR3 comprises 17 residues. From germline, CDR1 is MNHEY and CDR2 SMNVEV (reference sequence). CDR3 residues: CASSLSGIGSGANVLTF. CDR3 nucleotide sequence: TGTGCCAGCAGTTTATCAGGGATCGGCTCTGGGGCCAACGTCCTGACTTTC.

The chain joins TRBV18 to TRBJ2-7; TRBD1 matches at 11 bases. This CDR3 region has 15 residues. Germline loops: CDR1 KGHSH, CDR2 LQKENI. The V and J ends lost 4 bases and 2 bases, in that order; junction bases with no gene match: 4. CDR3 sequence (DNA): TGTGCCAGCTCACTGGGGACAGGGGGAACCTACGAGCAGTACTTC. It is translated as CASSLGTGGTYEQYF.

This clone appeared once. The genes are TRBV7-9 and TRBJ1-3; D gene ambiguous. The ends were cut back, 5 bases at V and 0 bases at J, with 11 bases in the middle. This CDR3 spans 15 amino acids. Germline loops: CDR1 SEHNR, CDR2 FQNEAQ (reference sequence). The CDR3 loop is CASSIGLSSGNTIYF. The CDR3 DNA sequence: TGTGCCAGCAGCATAGGACTGTCCTCTGGAAACACCATATATTTT. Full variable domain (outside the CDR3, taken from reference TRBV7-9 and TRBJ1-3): DTGVSQNPRHKITKRGQNVTFRCDPISEHNRLYWYRQTLGQGPEFLTYFQNEAQLEKSRLLSDRFSAERPKGSFSTLEIQRTEQGDSAMYLCASSIGLSSGNTIYFGEGSWLTVV.